These T cell receptor beta chains were read from a single sample in a study of T-cell memory formation after mild COVID-19. TCRdb independently ran MiXCR on the 5' RACE reads; one entry per CDR3 protein. This sample yields 70,000 to 100,000 distinct CDR3 sequences, of which about 16% are seen a single time; approximately 40% belongs to the top ten. The sample comprised PBMCs or a T cell subset sorted from them (not recorded which). The receptors stem from a man between 18 and 35 years old who had mild COVID-19 (a few samples of this study predate the infection). Cell type and time point are not known. CDR3s include the opening cysteine and the closing phenylalanine or tryptophan. Fields, in order: J gene, V gene, CDR3 protein.

TRBJ1-1	TRBV11-2	CASSLVGGMNTEAFF
TRBJ2-1	TRBV27	CASSLLGTGGVEQFF
TRBJ1-2	TRBV12-3/TRBV12-4	CASSPDRGYYGYTF
TRBJ1-6	TRBV5-1	CASSPRGEGSPLHF
TRBJ2-7	TRBV4-1	CASSHGGDGSYEQYF
TRBJ2-2	TRBV6-2/TRBV6-3	CASSKTGRELFF
TRBJ2-3	TRBV6-5	CASSYGTGGPDTQYF
TRBJ2-3	TRBV19	CASSIVLGQGTYF
TRBJ2-3	TRBV4-1	CASSPGDYSADTQYF
TRBJ1-2	TRBV20-1	CSASKDRNYGYTF
TRBJ2-1	TRBV19	CASSIPPGTEPSNEQFF
TRBJ2-1	TRBV6-5	CASSPPGTGGFNEQFF
TRBJ2-7	TRBV27	CASSPFRFSYEQYF
TRBJ1-5	TRBV7-6	CASSEGGGGQPQHF
TRBJ2-2	TRBV6-5	CASSYNRGPGELFF
TRBJ1-2	TRBV7-9	CASKGGSPYGYTF
TRBJ2-1	TRBV12-3/TRBV12-4	CASSLKGGGSYNEQFF
TRBJ1-5	TRBV19	CASWAGWGNQPQHF
TRBJ1-1	TRBV10-2	CASSDAGLTEAFF
TRBJ2-3	TRBV19	CASSINPPGALGSTDTQYF
TRBJ2-2	TRBV7-9	CASRRQLSYTGELFF
TRBJ2-3	TRBV7-9	CASSPRDRGSSTDTQYF
TRBJ1-2	TRBV4-1	CASSQVVGQGDYGYTF
TRBJ2-1	TRBV4-3	CASSQVFVAGPYNEQFF
TRBJ1-6	TRBV29-1	CSVRDRGSPLHF
TRBJ1-1	TRBV6-6	CASRGQGVAISEAFF
TRBJ2-7	TRBV10-2	CASSERGTVSYEQYF
TRBJ2-7	TRBV9	CASSVGGAAYEQYF
TRBJ1-1	TRBV6-5	CASSYNKGFTEAFF
TRBJ2-2	TRBV29-1	CSVLENTGELFF
TRBJ2-2	TRBV5-1	CASRTSGATGELFF
TRBJ2-1	TRBV12-3/TRBV12-4	CASSLEGTSGGHSYNEQFF
TRBJ2-3	TRBV29-1	CSVKSGSTDTQYF
TRBJ2-5	TRBV4-1	CASSQAALAGGGRETQYF
TRBJ1-2	TRBV6-1	CASSEVPGNYGYTF
TRBJ2-1	TRBV12-3/TRBV12-4	CASSFLGGSSDEQFF
TRBJ2-1	TRBV7-2	CASSADRLWGHEQFF
TRBJ2-2	TRBV6-5	CASSSLNTGELFF
TRBJ2-3	TRBV29-1	CSVEADTQYF
TRBJ2-7	TRBV19	CASKRQGAHEQYF
TRBJ1-3	TRBV29-1	CSVAGLDRVGNTIYF
TRBJ1-3	TRBV20-1	CSARPTAGNTIYF
TRBJ2-3	TRBV12-3/TRBV12-4	CASSFSGGADTQYF
TRBJ1-2	TRBV6-1	CASSPLGGAGYTF